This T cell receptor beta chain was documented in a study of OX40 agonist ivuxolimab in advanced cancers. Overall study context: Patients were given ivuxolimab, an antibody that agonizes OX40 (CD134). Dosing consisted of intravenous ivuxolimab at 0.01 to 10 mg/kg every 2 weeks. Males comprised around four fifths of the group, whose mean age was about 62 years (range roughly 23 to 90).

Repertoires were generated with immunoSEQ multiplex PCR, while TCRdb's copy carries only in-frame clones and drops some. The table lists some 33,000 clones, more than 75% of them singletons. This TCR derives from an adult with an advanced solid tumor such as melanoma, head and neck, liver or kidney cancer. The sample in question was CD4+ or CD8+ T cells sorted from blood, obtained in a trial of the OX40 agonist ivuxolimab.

For the CDR3, the DNA is TGTGCCACCTCCGAAACGGGGCGGCCCCAGCATTTT. Translated, it gives CATSETGRPQHF. J is TRBJ1-5 and V is TRBV28, with D tentatively TRBD1 (5 bases). This CDR3 contains 12 residues. The germline V and J ends were trimmed by 10 bases and 9 bases, with 16 bases remaining between them. Per the germline V gene, CDR1 is MDHEN and CDR2 is SYDVKM.